The TCR beta chain under discussion was sequenced for a study of beta chain features in type 1 diabetes. Regarding the study as a whole: Compared to healthy donors, patients appeared to have naive, central memory and Treg TCRB repertoires that were more alike. Insertion counts at VDJ junctions were lower in type 1 diabetes patients, who also showed more deletions there. Type 1 diabetes patients had moderately but significantly shorter TCRB CDR3s in all four CD4+ subsets.

Germline V gene data show CDR1 as SEHNR and CDR2 as FQNEAQ (reference sequence). V was clipped by 1 base and J by 4 bases; unmatched bases: 3. The CDR3 is 15 amino acids. This clone appeared many times. The antigen is not known. Isolated RNA was reverse transcribed in full, so expressed TCRB transcripts were sequenced. This table comes from immunoSEQ multiplex PCR, and its TCRdb copy is limited to in-frame clones, with some not included. Among about 170,000 clones listed, around 7.8% were seen once. Source material: central memory CD4+ T cells from blood. The receptor comes from a middle-aged woman with type 1 diabetes. The chain employs TRBV7-9 and TRBJ2-3; 9 nucleotides agree with TRBD2. The CDR3 loop is CASSLVASGADTQYF. For the CDR3, the DNA is TGTGCCAGCAGCTTAGTCGCTAGCGGGGCAGATACGCAGTATTTT.